Below, 17 T cell receptor beta chains from the same sample are listed, as sequenced in a study of CD8 T cells in ankylosing spondylitis. Their specific antigens are unknown. TCRdb called the 5' RACE reads again in MiXCR, with one record for every CDR3 protein. The top ten clones hold roughly 3.5% of a sample with 450,000 to 550,000 distinct CDR3 sequences, approximately 5.3% of them seen once. Study-level results: A TCR beta motif of under 10 highly homologous variants seemed to mark ankylosing spondylitis blood.

Specimen: blood, either unsorted or a sorted T cell fraction (not recorded which). These receptors all stem from a male donor with ankylosing spondylitis.

This clonotype came up many times. The chain combines TRBV29-1 with TRBJ2-5, with a possible D match to TRBD2 (5 bases). Germline CDR1 is SQVTM and CDR2 is ANQGSEA. CDR3 length equals 12 residues. V lost 8 bases and J 4 bases, leaving 14 bases between the germline ends. DNA for the CDR3: TGCAGCTCCCGGGGTCTGGGAGAGACCCAGTACTTC. Translation gives CSSRGLGETQYF. Filled out from reference TRBV29-1 and TRBJ2-5, the complete variable domain reads SAVISQKPSRDICQRGTSLTIQCQVDSQVTMMFWYRQQPGQSLTLIATANQGSEATYESGFVIDKFPISRPNLTFSTLTVSNMSPEDSSIYLCSSRGLGETQYFGPGTRLLVL.

The gene calls are TRBV20-1 and TRBJ2-1, with D possibly being TRBD1 (6 bases). Germline V gene data show CDR1 as DFQATT and CDR2 as SNEGSKA (reference sequence). Trimming stripped 4 bases from V and 0 bases from J, with 13 bases between. The length of the CDR3 is 15 residues. CDR3 sequence reads: CSATHRASSYNEQFF. The CDR3 DNA is TGCAGTGCTACACACAGGGCTAGCTCCTACAATGAGCAGTTCTTC.

This clonotype was recorded many times. V gene TRBV5-6 combines with J gene TRBJ2-4; D ambiguous. This CDR3 contains 17 residues. Trimming shortened V by 1 base and J by 1 base, and 15 bases separated the two germline ends. Germline loops: CDR1 SGHDT, CDR2 YYEEEE. CDR3 sequence reads: CASSLRQTILAKNIQYF. CDR3 sequence (DNA): TGTGCCAGCAGCTTGCGGCAGACGATACTCGCCAAAAACATTCAGTACTTC.

About this clonotype: This could be a read error, since a much larger clone is one nucleotide away. The rearrangement uses TRBV5-1 and TRBJ1-4, with D unresolved. CDR1 and CDR2 from the germline V gene are SGHRS and YFSETQ. V was clipped by 0 bases and J by 0 bases, with 6 bases between them. The CDR3 totals 15 residues. This chain's CDR3 is CASSLDISTNEKLFF. The CDR3 DNA is TGCGCCAGCAGCTTGGACATTTCAACTAATGAAAAACTGTTTTTT.

In this sample, this clonotype turned up many times. The gene calls are TRBV20-1 and TRBJ1-2; D unclear. V lost 0 bases and J lost 8, with 13 bases in between. The germline CDR1 and CDR2 sequences are DFQATT and SNEGSKA (reference sequence). The CDR3 extends over 13 amino acids. In DNA form, the CDR3 reads TGCAGTGCTAGAGAGTCACTGTTGGACGGCTACACCTTC. Translated: CSARESLLDGYTF.

The V call is TRBV20-1, the J call TRBJ1-2, with unresolved D. CDR1 is DFQATT and CDR2 is SNEGSKA in the germline V gene (reference sequence). The germline V and J ends were trimmed by 2 bases and 8 bases, with 15 bases remaining between them. CDR3 length equals 13 residues. In DNA, the CDR3 is TGCAGTGCTAGACCTTTCGTCCCGGGGGGCTACACCTTC. It translates to CSARPFVPGGYTF.

There are many counts of this clonotype. The J gene is TRBJ1-4, the V gene TRBV5-1; 7 positions match TRBD1. Germline V gene data show CDR1 as SGHRS and CDR2 as YFSETQ. The V and J ends lost 1 base and 4 bases, in that order; junction bases with no gene match: 1. This CDR3 comprises 14 residues. CDR3 in amino acids: CASSLTGVNEKLFF. Written as DNA, the CDR3 is TGCGCCAGCAGCTTGACAGGGGTTAATGAAAAACTGTTTTTT.

The genes are TRBV7-2 and TRBJ2-5; maybe TRBD2 (6 bases). V was pared by 5 bases and J by 7 bases, with 20 bases between. The CDR3 totals 15 residues. Looked up from germline, CDR1 is SGHTA and CDR2 is FQGNSA. CDR3 nucleotide sequence: TGTGCCAGCAGCCAGAGGAGTGGCGGGGTCGCGACCCAGTACTTC. This encodes CASSQRSGGVATQYF.

Remarks on this clonotype: One base away lies a much larger clone, so this may be a sequencing read error. No conserved phenylalanine or tryptophan ends this CDR3, so it is likely a read error. V gene TRBV27 combines with J gene TRBJ2-1; 7 nucleotides agree with TRBD1. This CDR3 has 14 amino acids. Germline V lookup: CDR1 MNHEY, CDR2 SMNVEV (reference sequence). V shed 2 bases and J 5 bases; nucleotides not matched to a gene: 3. CDR3 sequence: CASSLRQGNNEQFI. CDR3 sequence (DNA): TGTGCCAGCAGTTTACGACAGGGAAACAATGAGCAGTTCATC.

This clonotype was seen many times. The chain uses TRBV7-2 and TRBJ2-4; TRBD2 might be the D (6 bases). The V and J ends lost 5 bases and 8 bases respectively, with 19 bases between them. The CDR3 consists of 15 residues. Germline V gene data show CDR1 as SGHTA and CDR2 as FQGNSA. The CDR3 protein is CASSLRPKSGDIQYF. CDR3 coding DNA: TGTGCCAGCAGCCTTCGGCCCAAATCGGGGGACATTCAGTACTTC.

This clonotype was recorded many times. CDR3 residues: CSASALAGSYNEQFF. The CDR3 DNA reads as TGCAGTGCTAGTGCACTAGCGGGCTCCTACAATGAGCAGTTCTTC. The chain has TRBV20-1 and TRBJ2-1; 9 bases map to TRBD2. V lost 3 bases, J lost 0 bases, and 3 bases stayed unmatched. Germline CDR1 DFQATT, CDR2 SNEGSKA (reference sequence). The CDR3 sequence is 15 residues long.

This chain joins TRBV14 and TRBJ1-1; the D is unclear. The CDR3 sequence is 18 residues long. Germline V gene data show CDR1 as SGHDN and CDR2 as FVKESK. V lost 2 bases to trimming and J lost 3 bases, with 22 bases between them. CDR3 DNA: TGTGCCAGCAGCCAAAACCTTGCAGGAGGCAGGCTCCACACTGAAGCTTTCTTT. It is translated as CASSQNLAGGRLHTEAFF. Full variable domain (remainder filled in from reference TRBV14 and TRBJ1-1): EAGVTQFPSHSVIEKGQTVTLRCDPISGHDNLYWYRRVMGKEIKFLLHFVKESKQDESGMPNNRFLAERTGGTYSTLKVQPAELEDSGVYFCASSQNLAGGRLHTEAFFGQGTRLTVV.

This clonotype occurred many times. CDR3 in amino acids: CASSFEGAYNEQFF. The CDR3 DNA reads TGCGCCAGCAGCTTCGAAGGGGCCTACAATGAGCAGTTCTTC. This rearrangement joins TRBV5-1 to TRBJ2-1; D possibly corresponds to TRBD1 (5 bases). The CDR3 has 14 amino acids. The germline gives CDR1 SGHRS, CDR2 YFSETQ. The V gene lost 2 bases and the J gene lost 2 bases, with 8 bases spanning the gap.

The table lists this clonotype with many counts. The J gene is TRBJ2-1, the V gene TRBV20-1; 9 positions agree with TRBD2. The CDR3 consists of 14 residues. V lost 6 bases to trimming and J lost 5 bases; unmatched junction nucleotides: 8. Germline V gene sequence: CDR1 DFQATT, CDR2 SNEGSKA (reference sequence). CDR3 coding DNA: TGCAGTGCCGCGGGAGGGCCTTTTGACAATGAGCAGTTCTTC. Its translation: CSAAGGPFDNEQFF.

This clonotype has at least ten counts. V is TRBV20-1 and J is TRBJ1-6, with D uncertain. This CDR3 comprises 14 residues. The germline V gene encodes CDR1 DFQATT and CDR2 SNEGSKA (reference sequence). V dropped 5 bases and J dropped 9 bases, with 17 bases sitting between them. The CDR3 bases are TGCAGTGCTGGAACGACAAGGGTCGGTTCACCCCTCCACTTT. Translation gives CSAGTTRVGSPLHF.

This clonotype showed up many times. The genes are TRBV6-4 and TRBJ2-1; D ambiguous. Germline loops: CDR1 MRHNA, CDR2 SNTAGT. The CDR3 spans 11 residues. The V gene lost 1 base and the J gene lost 10 bases, with 5 bases spanning the gap. The CDR3 protein is CASSDFGEQFF. CDR3 nucleotides: TGTGCCAGCAGTGACTTCGGGGAGCAGTTCTTC.

This clonotype was counted at least ten times. The chain joins TRBV12-3 or TRBV12-4 to TRBJ1-5; 7 bases match TRBD1. Trimming at V came to 5 bases and at J to 6 bases, leaving 7 bases not matched to a gene. This CDR3 is 14 amino acids long. This chain's CDR3 is CASSTRQGGQPQHF. The CDR3 bases are TGTGCCAGCAGTACCCGACAGGGAGGTCAGCCCCAGCATTTT.